This record covers a single T cell receptor beta chain. Its target is unknown. This entry belongs to a study of T cell responses to AZD1222 COVID-19 vaccine. Overall study findings and caveats: Following two doses of AZD1222, Spike-specific TCR breadth and depth rose. Targets within unmutated variant regions were reportedly found for nearly half of spike-specific TCRs.

The V gene's germline CDR1 is SEHNR and CDR2 FQNEAQ (reference sequence). CDR3 size: 15 residues. The V end was cut by 7 bases, the J end by 3 bases, with 19 bases between. The table came from immunoSEQ multiplex PCR; TCRdb's copy has only in-frame clones and leaves some out. The sample contains approximately 79,000 clones, 70% to 90% of which appear only once. The source of this sequence is an adult in good health. Sample: peripheral blood, taken on day 0 of AZD1222 vaccination. V and J are TRBV7-9 and TRBJ2-7, with D perhaps assigned TRBD1 or TRBD2 (5 bases each). CDR3 loop: CASTGGQGRFYEQYF. The CDR3, as DNA: TGTGCCAGCACCGGCGGGCAGGGTCGGTTCTACGAGCAGTACTTC. Supplemented by reference TRBV7-9 and TRBJ2-7, the full variable domain reads DTGVSQNPRHKITKRGQNVTFRCDPISEHNRLYWYRQTLGQGPEFLTYFQNEAQLEKSRLLSDRFSAERPKGSFSTLEIQRTEQGDSAMYLCASTGGQGRFYEQYFGPGTRLTVT.